The clone carrying this T cell receptor (beta chain) has just one count. Antigen specificity is unknown. The protocol was immunoSEQ multiplex PCR, while the TCRdb copy is restricted to in-frame clones and leaves out a portion. The repertoire holds 30,000 to 50,000 clones, with about 96% as singletons. These data belong to a study of graft-versus-host responses after intestinal transplantation. About the study: Tacrolimus plus steroids were given to all recipients for about 3 years, preceded by anti-thymocyte globulin induction.

Germline lookup yields CDR1 SGHAT and CDR2 FQNNGV. The CDR3 runs to 13 residues. The germline V and J ends were trimmed by 4 bases and 6 bases, with 9 bases remaining between them. The source of this sequence is a human donor who was the organ donor for an intestinal transplant. The V and J genes are TRBV11-2 and TRBJ1-4; D may be TRBD1 (5 bases). The material was unstimulated CD8+ T cells sorted from spleen or lymph node cells, obtained before transplant. CDR3 sequence (DNA): TGTGCCAGCAGCTCGGGACTCGATGAAAAACTGTTTTTT. This sequence encodes CASSSGLDEKLFF.